Here is one T cell receptor (beta chain) with its context. This clonotype was seen many times. No cognate antigen has been identified for it. No base-level quality is on record; no much larger clone is a single base apart. Sample treatment or condition, as interpreted from the label and publication: live attenuated yellow fever vaccine strain. At every blood-draw timepoint, two biological replicates of bulk PBMCs were collected. PBMCs were isolated from peripheral blood using a standard Ficoll-Paque protocol. TriZol was used to extract RNA from bulk PBMCs, from CD4 and CD8 fractions, and from dextramer-positive and dextramer-negative fractions. This sample was taken from a study of T cells after yellow fever vaccination (dated by TCRdb to between 2019 and 2020). For the study in its entirety: Libraries from fractions with low cell numbers were prepared with the SMART-Seq v4 Ultra Low Input RNA kit. To track T-cell clones before and after primary and booster YFV17D yellow fever vaccination, bulk TCR alpha and beta repertoires were sequenced longitudinally. Blood was collected at multiple timepoints before and after primary and secondary immunization, and bulk PBMC replicates and cell subsets were isolated. Two healthy male donors, one aged 18 to 30 and one aged 30 to 40 years, were included in the cohort. Overall results and qualifications from the work: Because only a couple of donors were included in the study, the extent to which the findings can be generalized is limited. A small share of clonotypes was detected in both CD4 and CD8 compartments, with the overlap likely arising from convergent recombination. FACS-sorted repertoires could contain abundant contaminating clonotypes from the bulk population, so computational filtering was required. Compared with the primary T-cell response, the secondary T-cell response was faster but weaker, reaching its peak on day 5 rather than on day 15. After the booster, most clones that had expanded after primary vaccination were detected again (approximately 97% of CD4 and under 90% of CD8), suggesting broad maintenance of memory.

Taken from the germline V gene, the CDR1 and CDR2 loops are SQVTM and ANQGSEA. The CDR3 covers 13 residues, taking in both the cysteine and the phenylalanine. The entry retains the CDR3 DNA only, 39 bases that are in frame from base 1. From V the trimming removes 3 bases and from J it removes 4 bases, while the gene matches leave 5 bases of the junction unaccounted for. TCR cDNA was synthesized by 5'RACE template switching, which introduced a universal primer site and unique molecular identifiers. Priming for cDNA synthesis came from both the TCR alpha and TCR beta constant segments. Two PCR steps were used to amplify libraries, with sample barcodes and sequencing adapters being added in the second step. Sequencing of libraries was performed on Illumina HiSeq 2500 (2x100 bp) or NovaSeq (2x150 bp). In the original analysis: Reads were demultiplexed and collapsed into UMI consensus sequences with MIGEC, and V(D)J alignment was performed with MiXCR. Using edgeR on replicate PBMC samples, clonotypes were called vaccine-responding if FDR was below 0.01 and the log2 fold change was above 5 up to day 15. Each bulk clonotype received a CD4 or CD8 identity based on whether the sequenced CD4 or CD8 repertoire contained that clonotype at higher abundance. The public reads were quality trimmed at Q25 with fastp and then assembled into clones with MiXCR by TCRdb, keeping productive beta chains. Rows are combined by CDR3 protein, so each entry shows the most common genes and DNA. TCRdb assigned the V and J calls; the authors' analysis was not used. The sample yields roughly 300,000 distinct CDR3 sequences; around 6.8% were counted once. The ten most abundant clones make up 15% to 20% of the sample.

The sequence came from a man in his late teens or twenties who received the YFV17D yellow fever vaccine. The specimen was PBMCs, collected more than 40 days after the first yellow fever vaccination. The receptor chain draws on TRBV29-1 and TRBJ2-5; TRBD2 aligns with 7 central bases. The CDR3 protein is CSVDRLAGETQYF. The nucleotide sequence is TGCAGCGTTGACAGACTAGCAGGAGAGACCCAGTACTTC.